A selection of T cell receptor beta chains follows, all from one sample in a study of graft-versus-host responses after intestinal transplantation. These receptors lack a known antigen. Repertoires were generated with immunoSEQ multiplex PCR, while TCRdb's copy carries only in-frame clones and drops some. The sample holds nearly 95,000 clones, under 95% seen once. This specimen consisted of unstimulated CD8+ T cells sorted from spleen or lymph node cells, obtained before intestinal transplant. The receptors were gathered from a human donor who received an intestinal transplant. The CDR3 runs from the conserved cysteine through the conserved F or W. A D gene is named only where the DNA matches it firmly. Size tells how often a clone was seen (once, few, many) or the class of an expanded clone, and some rows leave it out.

D	V	size	J	DNA	CDR3
TRBD1	TRBV5-1	once	TRBJ2-7	TGCGCCAGCAGTCATCCGGGACAGGGAGGCTACGAGCAGTACTTC	CASSHPGQGGYEQYF
TRBD1	TRBV27	NA	TRBJ2-7	TGTGCCAGCAGTTTATTATCCGGGACAGGGGACTACGAGCAGTACTTC	CASSLLSGTGDYEQYF
NA	TRBV11-2	NA	TRBJ1-4	TGTGCCAGCAGCTTAGGAGGGGCCAGGGGTGAAAAACTGTTTTTT	CASSLGGARGEKLFF
TRBD1	TRBV5-4	NA	TRBJ2-7	TGTGCCAGCAGTCCCCGGGACAGATCCTACGAGCAGTACTTC	CASSPRDRSYEQYF
NA	TRBV19	NA	TRBJ1-2	TGTGCCAGTAGTATAGACACTAACTATGGCTACACCTTC	CASSIDTNYGYTF
TRBD1	TRBV7-9	NA	TRBJ2-7	TGTGCCAGCAGCTCGTCCGACAGGGACCCCTACGAGCAGTACTTC	CASSSSDRDPYEQYF
NA	TRBV10-2	once	TRBJ2-5	TGCGCCAGCAGTGCCCGTGAGCAAGAGACCCAGTACTTC	CASSAREQETQYF
TRBD2	TRBV5-1	NA	TRBJ2-1	TGCGCCAGCAGCTTGACTAGCGGGGGGGGGTACAATGAGCAGTTCTTC	CASSLTSGGGYNEQFF
TRBD1	TRBV11-2	NA	TRBJ2-2	TGTGCCAGCAGCTTGGGACAGGTTGGGACCGGGGAGCTGTTTTTT	CASSLGQVGTGELFF
NA	TRBV30	NA	TRBJ2-7	TGTGCCTGGAGTTCCTTTTACCGGGACAAGACCTTCTACGAGCAGTACTTC	CAWSSFYRDKTFYEQYF
NA	TRBV7-8	NA	TRBJ2-7	TGTGCCAGCAGCCACGGACTGGACTTC	CASSHGLDF
TRBD1	TRBV4-1	NA	TRBJ2-7	TGCGCCAGCAGCCAAGAGCCCCACAGGGGTTACTACGAGCAGTACTTC	CASSQEPHRGYYEQYF
NA	TRBV2	NA	TRBJ1-4	TGTGCCAGCAGTGAAGGGGTAGGAGGAGAAAAACTGTTTTTT	CASSEGVGGEKLFF
NA	TRBV12-5	NA	TRBJ1-4	TGTGCTAGTGGTTTGTCACGGGGACACTTAGAAAAACTGTTTTTT	CASGLSRGHLEKLFF
NA	TRBV4-3	NA	TRBJ2-1	TGCGCCAGCAGCCAAGGGACAGTACTCAATGAGCAGTTCTTC	CASSQGTVLNEQFF
NA	TRBV11-1	NA	TRBJ2-2	TGTGCCAGCAGCTTAGCGTCGGGGATCACCGGGGAGCTGTTTTTT	CASSLASGITGELFF
TRBD1	TRBV11-2	NA	TRBJ2-4	TGTGCCAGCAGCTTAGGGGCAGGGGGCCCTATTCAGTACTTC	CASSLGAGGPIQYF
NA	TRBV5-6	NA	TRBJ2-1	TGTGCCAGCAGCCCCCGGGGTAGAAATGAGCAGTTCTTC	CASSPRGRNEQFF
TRBD2	TRBV4-3	NA	TRBJ2-3	TGCGCCAGCAGCCAAGATGGTATTAGCGGGGGCACAGATACGCAGTATTTT	CASSQDGISGGTDTQYF
TRBD1	TRBV5-5	NA	TRBJ2-4	TGTGCCGGATTTACAGGGGTCAAAAACATTCAGTACTTC	CAGFTGVKNIQYF
TRBD1	TRBV5-1	once	TRBJ2-7	TGCGCCAGCAGCTTGAGGGGACAGGCTAGCTCCTACGAGCAGTACTTC	CASSLRGQASSYEQYF
TRBD2	TRBV4-1	once	TRBJ2-1	TGCGCCAGCAGTCAACAGCGGGGGGGCAATGAGCAGTTCTTC	CASSQQRGGNEQFF
TRBD2	TRBV9	NA	TRBJ2-7	TGTGCCAGCAGCACAAGCGGGGGGGCCTCCTACGAGCAGTACTTC	CASSTSGGASYEQYF
NA	TRBV19	NA	TRBJ2-3	TGTGCCACTAGATTCCAGGTCACAGATACGCAGTATTTT	CATRFQVTDTQYF
NA	TRBV11-2	once	TRBJ1-1	TGTGCCAGCAGCTTAGTAAGGATACGGGACACGGGCACTGAAGCTTTCTTT	CASSLVRIRDTGTEAFF
TRBD1	TRBV30	NA	TRBJ1-1	TGTGCCTGGAGTGCGGACCCAGGGGGCCGAACTGAAGCTTTCTTT	CAWSADPGGRTEAFF
NA	TRBV15	NA	TRBJ2-7	TGTGCCACCAGCACCCCAGGTTTCGGGGGGCGAATCTACGAGCAGTACTTC	CATSTPGFGGRIYEQYF
TRBD1	TRBV6-4	once	TRBJ1-2	TGTGCCAGCAGTGACCCGGACAGGGGGTTCTATGGCTACACCTTC	CASSDPDRGFYGYTF
NA	TRBV14	NA	TRBJ2-7	TGTGCCAGCAGCCAAGAAACCTGGGGCACGAACTACGAGCAGTACTTC	CASSQETWGTNYEQYF
NA	TRBV2	NA	TRBJ1-1	TGTGCCAGCAACTCCCGACAGGAAAACACTGAAGCTTTCTTT	CASNSRQENTEAFF
NA	TRBV19	few	TRBJ1-2	TGTGCCAGTAGAGGGGCAGTTCATGGCTACACCTTC	CASRGAVHGYTF
TRBD1	TRBV4-1	NA	TRBJ2-5	TGCGCCAGCAGCCGCGGACAGGGAATCGGAGAGACCCAGTACTTC	CASSRGQGIGETQYF
TRBD1	TRBV7-9	NA	TRBJ2-2	TGTGCCAGCAGCTCACAGGCAAATGACAGGGCACACACCGGGGAGCTGTTTTTT	CASSSQANDRAHTGELFF
NA	TRBV5-5	NA	TRBJ1-1	TGTGCCAGCAGCTTGGCGGGGGAGACGACTGAAGCTTTCTTT	CASSLAGETTEAFF
NA	TRBV6-5	NA	TRBJ1-1	TGTGCCAGCTGGCCGGACAGTACGTGGACTGAAGCTTTCTTT	CASWPDSTWTEAFF
NA	TRBV7-2	NA	TRBJ2-7	TGTGCCAGCAGCTTTTTTGACACCAGCTCCTACGAGCAGTACTTC	CASSFFDTSSYEQYF
NA	TRBV4-3	NA	TRBJ2-7	TGCGCCAGCAGCCAAGATAGGGCAGGGGCCTCCTACGAGCAGTACTTC	CASSQDRAGASYEQYF
TRBD1	TRBV30	NA	TRBJ2-1	TGTGCCTGGGGCGGACAGGGACCTTACAATGAGCAGTTCTTC	CAWGGQGPYNEQFF
TRBD1	TRBV4-3	NA	TRBJ1-1	TGCGCCAGCAGTTCGCCGGGACAGGAAAAACCTGAAGCTTTCTTT	CASSSPGQEKPEAFF
TRBD2	TRBV7-2	NA	TRBJ2-3	TGTGCCAGCAGCAATGGACTAGCAAGAGATACGCAGTATTTT	CASSNGLARDTQYF